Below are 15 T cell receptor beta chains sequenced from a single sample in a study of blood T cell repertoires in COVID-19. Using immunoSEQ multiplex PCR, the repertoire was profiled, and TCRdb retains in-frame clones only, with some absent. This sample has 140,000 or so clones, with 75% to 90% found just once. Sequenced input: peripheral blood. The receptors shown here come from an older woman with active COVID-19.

CDR3 nucleotides: TGTGCCAGCAGCCTAGGAGGTGGGGGACAGGGAAGCTCTGGAAACACCATATATTTT. It yields the protein CASSLGGGGQGSSGNTIYF. The chain links TRBV9 to TRBJ1-3, with 9 bases fitting TRBD1. From germline, CDR1 is SGDLS and CDR2 YYNGEE. The CDR3 totals 19 residues. V trimming: 4 bases; J trimming: 0 bases; junction bases outside the gene matches: 14.

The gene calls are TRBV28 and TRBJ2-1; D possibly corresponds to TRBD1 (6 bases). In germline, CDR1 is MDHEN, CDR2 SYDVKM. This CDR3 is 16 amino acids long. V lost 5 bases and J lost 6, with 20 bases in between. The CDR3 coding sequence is TGTGCCAGCAGTACCCCAGGGGCTTCACTCACCAATGAGCAGTTCTTC. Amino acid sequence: CASSTPGASLTNEQFF.

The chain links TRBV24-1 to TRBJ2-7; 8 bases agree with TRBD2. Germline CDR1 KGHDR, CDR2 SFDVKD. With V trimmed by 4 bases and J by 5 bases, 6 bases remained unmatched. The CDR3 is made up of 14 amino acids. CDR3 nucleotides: TGTGCCACCAGTGACCCCGGGAGGGGAAACGAGCAGTACTTC. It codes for CATSDPGRGNEQYF.

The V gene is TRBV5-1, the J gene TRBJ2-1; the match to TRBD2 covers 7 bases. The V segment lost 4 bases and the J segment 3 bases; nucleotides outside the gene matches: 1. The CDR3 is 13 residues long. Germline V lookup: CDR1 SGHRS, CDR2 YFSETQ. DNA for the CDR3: TGCGCCAGCAGCCGGGGGGACTACAATGAGCAGTTCTTC. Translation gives CASSRGDYNEQFF.

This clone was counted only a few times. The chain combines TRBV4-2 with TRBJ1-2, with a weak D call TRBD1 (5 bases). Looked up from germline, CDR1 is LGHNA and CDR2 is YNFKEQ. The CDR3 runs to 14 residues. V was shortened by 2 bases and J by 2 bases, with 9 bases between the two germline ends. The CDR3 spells CASSQNTGNYGYTF. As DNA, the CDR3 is TGTGCCAGCAGCCAAAATACAGGCAACTATGGCTACACCTTC.

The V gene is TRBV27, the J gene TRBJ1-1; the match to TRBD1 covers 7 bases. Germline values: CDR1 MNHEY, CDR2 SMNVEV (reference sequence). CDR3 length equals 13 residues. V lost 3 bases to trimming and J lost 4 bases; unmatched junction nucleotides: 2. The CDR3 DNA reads TGTGCCAGCAGTTTTAAGGGGGCCACTGAAGCTTTCTTT. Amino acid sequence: CASSFKGATEAFF.

The CDR3 here is CASSTRQGSNTEAFF. The CDR3 bases are TGTGCCAGCAGCACTCGACAGGGGTCGAACACTGAAGCTTTCTTT. J is TRBJ1-1 and V is TRBV5-4; 8 nucleotides agree with TRBD1. The CDR3 has 15 amino acids. Germline V gives CDR1 SGHNT, CDR2 YYREEE (reference sequence). Trimming at V came to 4 bases and at J to 1 base, leaving 6 bases not matched to a gene. Combining the CDR3 with reference TRBV5-4 and TRBJ1-1 gives the whole variable domain ETGVTQSPTHLIKTRGQQVTLRCSSQSGHNTVSWYQQALGQGPQFIFQYYREEENGRGNFPPRFSGLQFPNYSSELNVNALELDDSALYLCASSTRQGSNTEAFFGQGTRLTVV.

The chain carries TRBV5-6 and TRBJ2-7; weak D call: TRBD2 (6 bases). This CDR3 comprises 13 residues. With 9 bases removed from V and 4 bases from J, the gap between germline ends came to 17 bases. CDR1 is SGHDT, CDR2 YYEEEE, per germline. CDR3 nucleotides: TGTGCCACCCATTTTAGCGGACTATACGAGCAGTACTTC. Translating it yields CATHFSGLYEQYF.

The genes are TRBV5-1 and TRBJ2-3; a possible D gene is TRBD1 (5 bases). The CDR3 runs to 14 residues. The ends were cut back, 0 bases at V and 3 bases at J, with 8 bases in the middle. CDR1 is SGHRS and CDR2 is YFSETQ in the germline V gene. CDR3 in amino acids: CASSLDPGTDTQYF. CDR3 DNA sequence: TGCGCCAGCAGCTTGGATCCAGGGACAGATACGCAGTATTTT.

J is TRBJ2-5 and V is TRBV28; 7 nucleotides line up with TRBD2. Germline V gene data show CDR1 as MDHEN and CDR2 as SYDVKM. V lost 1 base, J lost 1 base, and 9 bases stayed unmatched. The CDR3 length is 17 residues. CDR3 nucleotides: TGTGCCAGCAGTTTATTGTCCCCCTGGGGGGGCCAAGAGACCCAGTACTTC. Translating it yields CASSLLSPWGGQETQYF.

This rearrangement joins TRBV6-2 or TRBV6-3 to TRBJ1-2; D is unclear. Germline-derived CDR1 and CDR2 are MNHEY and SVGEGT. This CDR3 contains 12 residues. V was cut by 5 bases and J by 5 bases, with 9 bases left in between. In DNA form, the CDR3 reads TGTGCCAGCAGTCCCCAGGAATATGGCTACACCTTC. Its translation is CASSPQEYGYTF.

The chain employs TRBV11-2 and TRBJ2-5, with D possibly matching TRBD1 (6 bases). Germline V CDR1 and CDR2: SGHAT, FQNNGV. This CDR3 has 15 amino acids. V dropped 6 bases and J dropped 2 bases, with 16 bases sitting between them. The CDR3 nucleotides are TGTGCCAGCAGACACACAGGGTCGTGGCAAGAGACCCAGTACTTC. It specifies CASRHTGSWQETQYF.

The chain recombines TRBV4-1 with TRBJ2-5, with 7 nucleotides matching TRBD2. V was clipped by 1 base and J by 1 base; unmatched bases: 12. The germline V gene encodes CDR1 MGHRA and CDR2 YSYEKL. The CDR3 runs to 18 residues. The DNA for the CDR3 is TGCGCCAGCAGCCAAGCGCGGTCGGGCGGGAGAACCCAAGAGACCCAGTACTTC. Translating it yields CASSQARSGGRTQETQYF.

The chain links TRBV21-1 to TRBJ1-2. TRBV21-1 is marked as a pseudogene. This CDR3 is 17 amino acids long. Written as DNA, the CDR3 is TGTGCCAGCAGCAAAAGAGGGGAGGGGACGCGGTTGGGTGGCTACACCTTC. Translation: CASSKRGEGTRLGGYTF.

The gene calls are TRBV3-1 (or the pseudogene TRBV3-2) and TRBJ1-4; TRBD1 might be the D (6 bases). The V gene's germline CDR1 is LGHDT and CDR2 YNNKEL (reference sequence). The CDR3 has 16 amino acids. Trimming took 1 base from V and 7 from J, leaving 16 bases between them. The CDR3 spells CASSQAWGGAAEKLFF. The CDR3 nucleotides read TGTGCCAGCAGCCAAGCCTGGGGGGGGGCGGCTGAAAAACTGTTTTTT.